This passage covers 2 T cell receptor beta chains from one sample sequenced in a study of blood T cell repertoires in COVID-19. Only in-frame clones appear in the TCRdb table, and some are missing; sequencing was by immunoSEQ multiplex PCR. The table has more than 200,000 clones, around 78% seen once. Sequenced input: peripheral blood. The receptors here all came from a woman in her seventies with active or convalescent COVID-19.

This clone occurred a few times. The chain couples TRBV2 to TRBJ2-7, with a weak D call TRBD1 (6 bases). Trimming shortened V by 5 bases and J by 0 bases, and 11 bases separated the two germline ends. CDR1 and CDR2 (germline): SNHLY, FYNNEI. This CDR3 has 14 amino acids. CDR3 coding DNA: TGTGCCAGCAGTCAGGACAGAAGCTCCTACGAGCAGTACTTC. It translates to CASSQDRSSYEQYF.

The chain joins TRBV5-5 to TRBJ2-7, with TRBD1 matching 9 bases. V lost 2 bases to trimming and J lost 10 bases; unmatched junction nucleotides: 13. Per the germline V gene, CDR1 is SGHKS and CDR2 is YYEKEE (reference sequence). This CDR3 contains 15 residues. The CDR3 DNA reads as TGTGCCAGCAGCTTTCTTTCGGGACAGGGAACGGGTCAGTACTTC. Its protein product is CASSFLSGQGTGQYF.